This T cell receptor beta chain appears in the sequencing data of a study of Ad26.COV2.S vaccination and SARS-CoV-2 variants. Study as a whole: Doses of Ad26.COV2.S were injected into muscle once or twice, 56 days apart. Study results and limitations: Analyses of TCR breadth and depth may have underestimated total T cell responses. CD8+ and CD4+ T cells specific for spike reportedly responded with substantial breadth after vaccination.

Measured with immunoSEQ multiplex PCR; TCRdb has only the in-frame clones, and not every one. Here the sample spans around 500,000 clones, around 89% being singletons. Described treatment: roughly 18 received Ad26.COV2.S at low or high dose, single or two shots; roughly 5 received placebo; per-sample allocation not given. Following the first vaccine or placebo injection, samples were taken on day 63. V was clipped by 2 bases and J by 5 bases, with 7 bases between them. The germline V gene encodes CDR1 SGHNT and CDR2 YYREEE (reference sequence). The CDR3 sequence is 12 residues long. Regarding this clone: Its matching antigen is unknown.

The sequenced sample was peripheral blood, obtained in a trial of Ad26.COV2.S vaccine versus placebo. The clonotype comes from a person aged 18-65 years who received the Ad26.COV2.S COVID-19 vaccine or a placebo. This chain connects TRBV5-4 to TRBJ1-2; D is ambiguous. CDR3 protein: CASSLSGYGYTF. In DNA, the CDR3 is TGTGCCAGCAGCTTATCGGGGTATGGCTACACCTTC.